The subject of this entry is one TCR beta chain. This CDR3 region has 14 residues. With 5 bases clipped from V and 3 bases from J, the junction kept 6 bases outside the gene matches. The germline gives CDR1 SGHTA, CDR2 FQGNSA. A single record per CDR3 protein comes from TCRdb applying MiXCR to the 5' RACE reads. The sample has about 63,000 distinct CDR3 sequences; 15% to 20% are singletons. The source of the sample is a study of T cells of healthy individuals. This chain links TRBV7-2 with TRBJ1-1, with TRBD1 matching 7 bases. The sequence was obtained from a human donor in good health. CDR3 coding DNA: TGTGCCAGCAGCGCCCGGACAGGCCACACTGAAGCTTTCTTT. It yields the protein CASSARTGHTEAFF.